The sequence of this TCR beta chain was determined in a study of blood T cell repertoires in COVID-19 (dated by TCRdb to about 2020). Study-wide context: Collaborator samples came from the United States, Italy and Spain and covered acute and convalescent phases of COVID-19. Deeply sampled blood TCRbeta repertoires from subjects exposed to, actively infected with, or recovered from COVID-19 were included in the dataset. A de-identified subject ID, COVID-19 status, age in years and sex were almost always included in the sample metadata. Where available, HLA class I and class II types were obtained from metadata supplied by the sample provider rather than from assay-based typing. Samples came from the ongoing ImmuneRACE study (first 160 participants) plus 1,254 subjects from 6 global collaborators. A freely available public database, intended as a resource for researchers studying the immune response to SARS-CoV-2, is where the repertoires were released. The material from the prospective study consisted of cDNA or gDNA derived from T cells, B-cell-depleted T cells, or PBMCs. The paper's findings and limits, for the study overall: Clinical and demographic metadata were provided uncurated, with the amount varying by source and participant.

Whole blood was collected in K2EDTA tubes by collaborating institutions according to the institutions' own protocols. Collaborator samples were shipped for TCRbeta analysis as frozen whole blood, isolated PBMCs, or DNA extracted from either sample type. Taken from cysteine to phenylalanine, the CDR3 has 13 residues. CDR3 DNA is the only sequence kept; it has 39 bases, read in frame from the first base. V is pared back by 8 bases and J by 8 bases, with 21 bases lying between the germline termini. CDR1 GTSNPN and CDR2 SVGIG were looked up in the germline V gene (reference sequence). TCRbeta CDR3 regions were amplified from genomic DNA using the immunoSEQ Assay, a bias-controlled multiplex PCR. The authors' pipeline ran thus. Nucleated cell counts per sample were estimated from amplification of reference gene primers within the assay. To quantify the absolute abundance of each unique TCRbeta CDR3 rearrangement, sequence reads were collapsed and filtered. Productive Simpson clonality was computed per sample as the square root of Simpson's diversity index over productive rearrangements. The clones in this table, taken by TCRdb from immuneACCESS, are in-frame only. Not every clone is retained; where verified, under half of the shortfall comes from an unresolved V gene, and the cause of the rest is unknown. V and J calls and clone size follow that table, whereas D and trimming were derived from the DNA. This sample holds 250,000 to 300,000 clones; 75% to 90% were observed only once. Jointly, the top ten make up approximately 2% of the sample.

As regards this clone: Its antigen target is currently unknown. One base away there is no much larger clone; base qualities are not given.

The rearrangement combines TRBV30 with TRBJ1-2; TRBD1 could be the D gene, as 5 bases match. The TCR originated in a man aged 30 to 39 with active or convalescent COVID-19. The material sequenced was peripheral blood. At the DNA level, the sequence is TGTGCCACTACCGTCGGGGGACTAAGAGGCTACACCTTC. Its coded protein is CATTVGGLRGYTF.